The 30 T cell receptor beta chains reported below all come from one sample, sequenced in a study of CD8 T cells in Susac syndrome. Reverse transcription of 0.5 to 1 ug RNA used random hexamers. From the immunoSEQ multiplex PCR reads, TCRdb called clonotypes with MiXCR, one entry per CDR3 protein. The sample lists approximately 70,000 distinct CDR3 sequences; 96% were seen once. Specimen: CD4+ T cells from PBMCs. These receptors originate from a human donor with multiple sclerosis.

V gene TRBV29-1 combines with J gene TRBJ2-2; 9 bases are a match to TRBD1. The CDR3 runs 15 residues. After removal of 7 bases from V and 0 bases from J, the junction contained 6 bases not matched to a gene. The germline V gene encodes CDR1 SQVTM and CDR2 ANQGSEA. In DNA, the CDR3 is TGCAGCGCCAAGACAGGGGGTGCGAACACCGGGGAGCTGTTTTTT. This encodes CSAKTGGANTGELFF.

The table lists this clonotype with a count of one. V is TRBV9 and J is TRBJ2-7; D gene uncertain. Germline CDR1 is SGDLS and CDR2 is YYNGEE. V was shortened by 1 base and J by 6 bases, with 14 bases between the two germline ends. The CDR3 runs 14 residues. The CDR3 here is CASSVNPFATEQYF. In nucleotides, the CDR3 is TGTGCCAGCAGCGTAAACCCCTTCGCAACCGAGCAGTACTTC.

V gene TRBV7-2 combines with J gene TRBJ2-5; unclear D gene. CDR3 length equals 15 residues. Germline V CDR1 and CDR2: SGHTA, FQGNSA. Trimming took off 3 bases at V and 2 bases at J, with 13 bases between the two ends. The CDR3 loop is CASSFSSGSQETQYF. CDR3 nucleotides: TGTGCCAGCAGCTTTTCTTCCGGCTCTCAAGAGACCCAGTACTTC.

The chain couples TRBV2 to TRBJ2-7; D call uncertain. The CDR3 loop spans 17 amino acids. Germline V gene data show CDR1 as SNHLY and CDR2 as FYNNEI. The V gene lost 2 bases and the J gene lost 2 bases, with 19 bases spanning the gap. CDR3 DNA: TGTGCCAGCAGTGAATTGTATCGGGTCCTTCTCACCTACGAGCAGTACTTC. It yields the protein CASSELYRVLLTYEQYF.

This chain uses TRBV20-1 with TRBJ2-4; a weak D match, TRBD1 (6 bases). Germline CDR1 reads DFQATT; CDR2 reads SNEGSKA (reference sequence). The V and J ends lost 0 bases and 1 base respectively, with 10 bases between them. The CDR3 has 15 amino acids. CDR3 DNA: TGCAGTGCTAGAGAGTGGGGGCGGGCCAAAAACATTCAGTACTTC. Translation: CSAREWGRAKNIQYF.

The rearrangement links TRBV12-3 or TRBV12-4 to TRBJ2-7, with 8 bases fitting TRBD1. This CDR3 has 15 amino acids. V was clipped by 4 bases and J by 5 bases; unmatched bases: 10. CDR3 sequence: CASSSNDRGKHEQYF. The CDR3 nucleotides are TGTGCCAGCAGTTCCAATGACAGGGGAAAACACGAGCAGTACTTC.

CDR3 bases: TGTGCCAGCAGCCAAGGAGCGGCAGAAGATCAGCCCCAGCATTTT. Translation: CASSQGAAEDQPQHF. The chain carries TRBV3-1 and TRBJ1-5; no clear D gene. Germline CDR1 reads LGHDT; CDR2 reads YNNKEL (reference sequence). The CDR3 loop spans 15 amino acids. Trimming cost V 1 base and J 5 bases, with 12 bases left between them.

Written as DNA, the CDR3 is TGTGCCAGCAGCCCAGGGACAATTGGTGGCTACACCTTC. Translating gives CASSPGTIGGYTF. The genes are TRBV11-2 and TRBJ1-2; D possibly corresponds to TRBD1 (6 bases). The V and J ends lost 5 bases and 7 bases respectively, with 14 bases between them. The germline CDR1 and CDR2 sequences are SGHAT and FQNNGV. This CDR3 has 13 residues.

This chain connects TRBV5-1 to TRBJ1-5; maybe TRBD1 (5 bases). The V gene's germline CDR1 is SGHRS and CDR2 YFSETQ. The length of the CDR3 is 18 residues. V was clipped by 3 bases and J by 0 bases, with 19 bases between them. The CDR3 region has the DNA TGCGCCAGCAGCTACCGTTGTATGGGACCATATAGCAATCAGCCCCAGCATTTT. Its translation is CASSYRCMGPYSNQPQHF.

The chain uses TRBV7-8 and TRBJ2-5; weak D call: TRBD2 (5 bases). Germline assignment: CDR1 SGHVS and CDR2 FQNEAQ. CDR3 size: 17 residues. The V gene lost 5 bases and the J gene lost 1 base, with 20 bases spanning the gap. Written as DNA, the CDR3 is TGTGCCAGCAGCCAACAATTCAAGCGGCAGCTCCAAGAGACCCAGTACTTC. Protein sequence: CASSQQFKRQLQETQYF.

The V and J genes are TRBV30 and TRBJ1-1; a weak D match, TRBD1 (5 bases). The CDR3 has 13 amino acids. V was pared by 3 bases and J by 3 bases, with 11 bases between. Germline CDR1 reads GTSNPN; CDR2 reads SVGIG (reference sequence). The CDR3, as DNA: TGTGCCTGGAGCCGACAGAGGGACACTGAAGCTTTCTTT. It codes for CAWSRQRDTEAFF.

The chain recombines TRBV6-5 with TRBJ1-6; 9 bases are shared with TRBD1. CDR1 is MNHEY and CDR2 is SVGAGI in the germline V gene. V gave up 2 bases and J gave up 7 bases; unmatched junction bases: 3. CDR3 length: 15 amino acids. The CDR3 here is CASSYTGGSNSPLHF. In DNA form, the CDR3 reads TGTGCCAGCAGTTACACAGGGGGCTCGAATTCACCCCTCCACTTT.

The V and J genes are TRBV7-2 and TRBJ2-2; D gene uncertain. Germline assignment: CDR1 SGHTA and CDR2 FQGNSA. V was cut by 0 bases and J by 4 bases, with 12 bases left in between. The CDR3 runs to 16 residues. The DNA of the CDR3 is TGTGCCAGCAGCTTAGCGCGGTCGGAGCCCACCGGGGAGCTGTTTTTT. Protein sequence: CASSLARSEPTGELFF.

The chain carries TRBV29-1 and TRBJ1-1; no clear D. CDR1 and CDR2 (germline): SQVTM, ANQGSEA. V lost 3 bases and J lost 0, with 14 bases in between. The CDR3 length is 15 residues. CDR3 sequence (DNA): TGCAGCGTTGACAGGTTCGGCCCATTGAACACTGAAGCTTTCTTT. It encodes CSVDRFGPLNTEAFF.

The CDR3 DNA sequence: TGCAGTGCTACCTGGACAGGGCTGAGGACTGAAGCTTTCTTT. Translated, it gives CSATWTGLRTEAFF. This chain uses TRBV20-1 with TRBJ1-1; TRBD1 agrees at 8 bases. V lost 4 bases, J lost 5 bases, and 9 bases stayed unmatched. This CDR3 spans 14 amino acids. Looked up from germline, CDR1 is DFQATT and CDR2 is SNEGSKA (reference sequence).

The chain joins TRBV20-1 to TRBJ1-2, with D possibly being TRBD1 (5 bases). The CDR3 consists of 15 residues. In germline, CDR1 is DFQATT, CDR2 SNEGSKA (reference sequence). The V and J ends lost 0 bases and 3 bases respectively, with 14 bases between them. The CDR3 DNA is TGCAGTGCTAGAGACCGTATCGGGGGGGACTATGGCTACACCTTC. Translating gives CSARDRIGGDYGYTF.

The rearrangement joins TRBV23-1 to TRBJ2-7; a weak D match, TRBD2 (5 bases). TRBV23-1 is assigned to the ORF class and has an uncertain function. This CDR3 has 15 residues. Trimming took off 4 bases at V and 3 bases at J, with 16 bases between the two ends. The CDR3 sequence is CASSPPACRDYEQYF. CDR3 coding DNA: TGCGCCAGCAGTCCTCCCGCGTGTCGGGACTACGAGCAGTACTTC.

This chain joins TRBV7-9 and TRBJ2-5, with 10 bases matching TRBD1. V lost 5 bases, J lost 5 bases, and 11 bases stayed unmatched. The CDR3 is 16 residues long. Germline V gene sequence: CDR1 SEHNR, CDR2 FQNEAQ (reference sequence). The CDR3 nucleotides are TGTGCCAGCAGCGTAGGGGACAGGGGATTCCGGGAGACCCAGTACTTC. It translates to CASSVGDRGFRETQYF.

In its sample, this clonotype was seen a few times. The chain is built from TRBV30 and TRBJ2-5; either TRBD1 or TRBD2 may fit D (6 bases each). This CDR3 spans 13 amino acids. Germline lookup yields CDR1 GTSNPN and CDR2 SVGIG (reference sequence). The germline V and J ends were trimmed by 3 bases and 7 bases, with 15 bases remaining between them. The CDR3 DNA reads TGTGCCTGGAGAGGAGGGGGGCAGGTGACCCAGTACTTC. Its protein product is CAWRGGGQVTQYF. Together with reference TRBV30 and TRBJ2-5, the CDR3 gives the full variable domain: SQTIHQWPATLVQPVGSPLSLECTVEGTSNPNLYWYRQAAGRGLQLLFYSVGIGQISSEVPQNLSASRPQDRQFILSSKKLLLSDSGFYLCAWRGGGQVTQYFGPGTRLLVL.

The chain is built from TRBV9 and TRBJ2-5; unclear D gene. CDR1 and CDR2 from the germline V gene are SGDLS and YYNGEE. The CDR3 spans 18 residues. The ends were cut back, 0 bases at V and 1 base at J, with 19 bases in the middle. Here the CDR3 reads CASSVGRSSLTAQETQYF. As DNA, the CDR3 is TGTGCCAGCAGCGTAGGAAGGTCCAGTTTAACGGCCCAAGAGACCCAGTACTTC.

This clonotype was recorded once. The chain is built from TRBV6-2 or TRBV6-3 and TRBJ2-3; D could derive from TRBD1 or TRBD2 (6 bases each). This CDR3 spans 16 amino acids. The germline gives CDR1 MNHEY, CDR2 SVGEGT. Trimming left V 0 bases short and J 1 base short, with 11 bases between. The CDR3 reads CASSYSRGDGTDTQYF. The CDR3 DNA follows: TGTGCCAGCAGTTACTCGAGGGGGGACGGCACAGATACGCAGTATTTT.

The chain joins TRBV12-3 or TRBV12-4 to TRBJ1-2; no clear D. The CDR3 consists of 13 residues. V was trimmed by 1 base and J by 1 base, leaving 4 bases between them. The CDR3 nucleotides are TGTGCCAGCAGTTTAGGTCTTAACTATGGCTACACCTTC. This codes for CASSLGLNYGYTF.

This clonotype was observed a single time. The CDR3 sequence is CASNSGTSGPWGEQYF. The CDR3 DNA reads as TGTGCCAGCAATTCCGGGACTAGCGGCCCTTGGGGCGAGCAGTACTTC. The chain recombines TRBV12-3 or TRBV12-4 with TRBJ2-7, with TRBD2 matching 11 bases. The CDR3 runs 16 residues. The ends lost 7 bases at V and 6 bases at J; junction bases unmatched: 14.

This chain links TRBV11-2 with TRBJ2-1, with TRBD1 matching over 8 bases. Trimming removed 4 bases from V and 3 bases from J; junction bases left unmatched: 14. Germline CDR1 reads SGHAT; CDR2 reads FQNNGV. The CDR3 runs 18 residues. The CDR3 sequence: CASSSLRTGPRNYNEQFF. CDR3 DNA: TGTGCCAGCAGCTCACTTAGGACAGGGCCCCGAAACTACAATGAGCAGTTCTTC. Looking up the rest from reference TRBV11-2 and TRBJ2-1 gives the full variable domain: EAGVAQSPRYKIIEKRQSVAFWCNPISGHATLYWYQQILGQGPKLLIQFQNNGVVDDSQLPKDRFSAERLKGVDSTLKIQPAKLEDSAVYLCASSSLRTGPRNYNEQFFGPGTRLTVL.

J is TRBJ2-7 and V is TRBV12-3 or TRBV12-4; 9 positions match TRBD1. The V segment lost 6 bases and the J segment 5 bases; nucleotides outside the gene matches: 8. The CDR3 totals 14 residues. The CDR3 nucleotides read TGTGCCAGCAGGCTGACAGGGGGAAGGAACGAGCAGTACTTC. Residues: CASRLTGGRNEQYF.

This chain joins TRBV19 and TRBJ2-1; D ambiguous. Trimming pared 3 bases from V and 7 bases from J, leaving 13 bases between. The CDR3 length is 14 residues. Germline CDR1 and CDR2: LNHDA and SQIVND (reference sequence). The chain's CDR3 is CASSIIPGPNEQFF. CDR3 DNA sequence: TGTGCCAGTAGTATTATCCCTGGTCCGAATGAGCAGTTCTTC. The full variable domain, its missing parts supplied by reference TRBV19 and TRBJ2-1, is DGGITQSPKYLFRKEGQNVTLSCEQNLNHDAMYWYRQDPGQGLRLIYYSQIVNDFQKGDIAEGYSVSREKKESFPLTVTSAQKNPTAFYLCASSIIPGPNEQFFGPGTRLTVL.

The chain is built from TRBV7-2 and TRBJ2-5; tentatively, D is TRBD2 (6 bases). The CDR3 consists of 14 residues. Trimming took off 5 bases at V and 6 bases at J, with 16 bases between the two ends. Germline V gene lookup returns CDR1 SGHTA and CDR2 FQGNSA. The CDR3 reads CASSPGLREKTQYF. As DNA, the CDR3 is TGTGCCAGCAGCCCGGGACTCAGAGAGAAGACCCAGTACTTC.

This clonotype was seen once. The chain carries TRBV23-1 and TRBJ2-7, with D possibly TRBD2 on 6 matching bases. TRBV23-1 is placed among ORFs of uncertain function. The CDR3 length is 17 residues. The ends were cut back, 0 bases at V and 3 bases at J, with 18 bases in the middle. The DNA of the CDR3 is TGCGCCAGCAGTCAATCGTGGAGGGGCACCCAACTCTACGAGCAGTACTTC. Protein product: CASSQSWRGTQLYEQYF.

To note about this clonotype: One end of the junction is discordant with germline, which a read error may explain. The chain carries TRBV7-9 and TRBJ2-3; TRBD1 might be the D (5 bases). The CDR3 length is 14 residues. CDR1 is SEHNR, CDR2 FQNEAQ, per germline (reference sequence). The CDR3: CASTPRLSTGTQYF. The CDR3, as DNA: TGTGCCAGCACGCCCCGCCTAAGCACAGGTACGCAGTATTTT.

The J gene is TRBJ2-7, the V gene TRBV12-3 or TRBV12-4; D is perhaps TRBD1 or TRBD2 (5 bases each). The CDR3 has 12 residues. V was trimmed by 5 bases and J by 12 bases, leaving 17 bases between them. DNA of the CDR3: TGTGCCAGCAGTCCCGACAGCGGCCCGCTGTACTTC. This sequence encodes CASSPDSGPLYF.